Sequencing of this T cell receptor beta chain was carried out in a study of prognosis after radiotherapy for stage I lung cancer. Across the whole study: Patient ages ran from about 50 to 84, with a median of 74.5 years, and the group had 10 to 15 men and roughly six women.

Per the germline V gene, CDR1 is MNHEY and CDR2 is SMNVEV (reference sequence). The CDR3 totals 17 residues. This clonotype was detected many times. A much larger clone differs from this one at a single base, so this may be a read error. Amplicons of TCR beta CDR3 were generated from genomic DNA by two-round multiplex PCR. The use of primers specific to each TRBV and TRBJ gene characterized first-round PCR. TCRdb redid the calling of the multiplex PCR reads with MiXCR, one entry per CDR3 protein. Among roughly 30,000 distinct CDR3 sequences, around 30% were seen once, and the ten largest hold 25% to 30%.

This chain joins TRBV27 and TRBJ1-6, with D perhaps matching TRBD1 (6 bases). This sequence was found in a donor over 45 with non-small cell lung cancer. The sequencing here drew on PBMCs, taken before or after stereotactic body radiation therapy (not recorded which). CDR3 in amino acids: CASSPTGRSSYNPPLHF. In nucleotides, the CDR3 is TGTGCCAGCAGTCCGACAGGCCGAAGCTCCTATAATCCACCCCTCCACTTT.